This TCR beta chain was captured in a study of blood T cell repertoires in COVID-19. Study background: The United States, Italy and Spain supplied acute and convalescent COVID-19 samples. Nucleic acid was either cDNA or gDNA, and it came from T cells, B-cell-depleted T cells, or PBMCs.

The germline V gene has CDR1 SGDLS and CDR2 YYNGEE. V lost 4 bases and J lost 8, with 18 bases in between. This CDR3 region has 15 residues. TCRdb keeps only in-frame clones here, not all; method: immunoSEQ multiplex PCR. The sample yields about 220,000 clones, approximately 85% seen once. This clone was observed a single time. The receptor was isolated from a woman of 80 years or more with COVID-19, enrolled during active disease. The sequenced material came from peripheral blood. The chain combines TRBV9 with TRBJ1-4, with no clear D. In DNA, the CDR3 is TGTGCCAGCAGCCCCCAAGGGAGTTCTCGAGAAAAACTGTTTTTT. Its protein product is CASSPQGSSREKLFF.